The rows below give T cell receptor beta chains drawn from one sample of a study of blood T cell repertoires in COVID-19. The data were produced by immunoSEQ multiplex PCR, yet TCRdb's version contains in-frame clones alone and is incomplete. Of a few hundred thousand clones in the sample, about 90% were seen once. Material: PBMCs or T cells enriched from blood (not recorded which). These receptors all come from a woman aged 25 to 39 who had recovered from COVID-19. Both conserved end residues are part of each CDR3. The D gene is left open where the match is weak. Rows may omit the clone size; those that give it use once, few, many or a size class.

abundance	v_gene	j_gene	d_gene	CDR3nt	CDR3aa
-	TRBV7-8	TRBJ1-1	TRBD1	TGTGCCAGCAGCCCCGGGACAGGGGTATTAGCTTTCTTT	CASSPGTGVLAFF
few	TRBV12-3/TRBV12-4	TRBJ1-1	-	TGTGCCAGCAGTTGGGGCAGGAACACTGAAGCTTTCTTT	CASSWGRNTEAFF
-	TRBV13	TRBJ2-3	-	TGTGCCAGCAGCTGGGGCGGGGACACAGATACGCAGTATTTT	CASSWGGDTDTQYF
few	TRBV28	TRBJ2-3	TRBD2	TGTGCCAGCAGTTCTTACGGGACTAGCGGGAGTTACACAGATACGCAGTATTTT	CASSSYGTSGSYTDTQYF
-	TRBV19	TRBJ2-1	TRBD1	TGTGCCAGTAGGGGGCAGGGGGCGTCTCGTAACAATGAGCAGTTCTTC	CASRGQGASRNNEQFF
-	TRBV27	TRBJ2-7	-	TGTGCCAGCAGCCCCGGGACAAGAACCTACGAGCAGTACTTC	CASSPGTRTYEQYF
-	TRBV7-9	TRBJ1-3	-	TGTGCCAGCTCTCTAGGGGCCCAGAGAGGAAACACCATATATTTT	CASSLGAQRGNTIYF
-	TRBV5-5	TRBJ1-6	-	TGTGCCAGCAGCCCCGCGGGAGAAGATAATTCACCCCTCCACTTT	CASSPAGEDNSPLHF
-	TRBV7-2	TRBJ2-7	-	TGTGCCAGCAGCCCCGTAGGACTCTACGAGCAGTACTTC	CASSPVGLYEQYF
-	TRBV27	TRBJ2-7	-	TGTGCCAGCAGTACAACAGGGATACGGCTTTACGAGCAGTACTTC	CASSTTGIRLYEQYF
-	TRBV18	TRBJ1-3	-	TGTGCCAGCTCACCCCAACAGGACTCTGGAAACACCATATATTTT	CASSPQQDSGNTIYF
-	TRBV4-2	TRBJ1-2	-	TGTGCCAGCAGCCAAGCCCAGACGGGAAGCTATGGCTACACCTTC	CASSQAQTGSYGYTF
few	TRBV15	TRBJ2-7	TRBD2	TGTGCCACCAGCGAACAGACTAGCGGGATCTTCCACGAGCAGTACTTC	CATSEQTSGIFHEQYF
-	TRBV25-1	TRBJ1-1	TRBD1	TGTGCCAGCAGTGAATATGCCCAGGGGGAGGTCACTGAAGCTTTCTTT	CASSEYAQGEVTEAFF
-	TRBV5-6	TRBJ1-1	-	TGTGCCAGCAGCCCCGGAGTGAACACTGAAGCTTTCTTT	CASSPGVNTEAFF
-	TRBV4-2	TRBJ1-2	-	TGTGCCAGCAGCCAAAATTCCGGACAACGCTATGGCTACACCTTC	CASSQNSGQRYGYTF
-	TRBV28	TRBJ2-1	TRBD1	TGTGCCAGCAGCCTCAGGGGGAATGAGCAGTTCTTC	CASSLRGNEQFF
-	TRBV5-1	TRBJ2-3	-	TGCGCCAGCAGCTTGAATACGGCAGGAAGCACAGATACGCAGTATTTT	CASSLNTAGSTDTQYF
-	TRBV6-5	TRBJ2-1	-	TGTGCCAGCAGAGGGGCGAGGAGCTCCTACAATGAGCAGTTCTTC	CASRGARSSYNEQFF
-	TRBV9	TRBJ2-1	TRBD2	TGTGCCAGCAGCCCGACCTTCTCGGGAGGGCCGTTCTTC	CASSPTFSGGPFF
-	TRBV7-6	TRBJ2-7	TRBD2	TGTGCCAGCAGCTTAGATGGGACTAGCCTCATCGAGCAGTACTTC	CASSLDGTSLIEQYF
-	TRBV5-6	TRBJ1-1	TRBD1	TGTGCCAGCAGCTTGGGAACAGGGGGCTTCACTGAAGCTTTCTTT	CASSLGTGGFTEAFF
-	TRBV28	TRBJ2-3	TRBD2	TGTGCCAGCAGTCCGACAGCAGCGGGACCTACAGATACGCAGTATTTT	CASSPTAAGPTDTQYF
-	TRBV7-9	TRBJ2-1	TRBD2	TGTGCCAGCAGCTTAGTAGGGGGTAGCGGGAGAAGCTACAATGAGCAGTTCTTC	CASSLVGGSGRSYNEQFF
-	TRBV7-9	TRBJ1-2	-	TGTGCCAGCAGCCCGGACAACCCCTATGGCTACACCTTC	CASSPDNPYGYTF
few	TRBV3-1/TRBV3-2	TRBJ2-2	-	TGTGCCAGCACCCTGTTTGCAGGTTCGAACACCGGGGAGCTGTTTTTT	CASTLFAGSNTGELFF
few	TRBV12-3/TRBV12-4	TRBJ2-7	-	TGTGCCAGCAGTCTACTTACTTCTCACGAGCAGTACTTC	CASSLLTSHEQYF
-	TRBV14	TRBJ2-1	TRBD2	TGTGCCAGCAGCCAACTTAGCGGGTCCTACAATGAGCAGTTCTTC	CASSQLSGSYNEQFF
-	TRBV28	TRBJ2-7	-	TGTGCCAGCAGTTTAGGGCCGGGACAACTCTACGAGCAGTACTTC	CASSLGPGQLYEQYF
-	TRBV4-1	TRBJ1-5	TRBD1	TGCGCCAGCAGCCAAGGGGACAGGGGTCATCAGCCCCAGCATTTT	CASSQGDRGHQPQHF
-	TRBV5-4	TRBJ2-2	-	TGTGCCAGCAGCCAAGAACAGGCGAACACCGGGGAGCTGTTTTTT	CASSQEQANTGELFF
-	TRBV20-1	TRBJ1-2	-	TGCAGTGCCAGGATGGTCTATGGCTACACCTTC	CSARMVYGYTF
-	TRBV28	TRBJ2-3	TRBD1	TGTGCCAGCAGAGCCCGGACAGGGATGGAGAATACGCAGTATTTT	CASRARTGMENTQYF
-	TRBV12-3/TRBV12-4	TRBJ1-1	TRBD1	TGTGCCAGCAGTTCCGGGACAGGGGAGGCTTTCTTT	CASSSGTGEAFF
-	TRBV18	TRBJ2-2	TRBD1	TGTGCCAGCTCATCCGGGACAGGGGGCATTGCCGGGGAGCTGTTTTTT	CASSSGTGGIAGELFF
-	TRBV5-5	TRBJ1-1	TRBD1	TGTGCCAGCAGCTTGGACAGGGGCACTGAAGCTTTCTTT	CASSLDRGTEAFF
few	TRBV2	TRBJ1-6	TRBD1	TGTGCCAGCAGTCCGGACAGGGAGTACCGTTCACCCCTCCACTTT	CASSPDREYRSPLHF